A single sample is the source of the 16 T cell receptor beta chains below, sequenced in a study of OX40 agonist ivuxolimab in advanced cancers. Clones were read by immunoSEQ multiplex PCR, and TCRdb kept only the in-frame ones, dropping some. Altogether roughly 86,000 clones are present, approximately 90% being singletons, with the ten largest covering roughly 1.1%. The sequencing here drew on CD4+ or CD8+ T cells sorted from blood, taken in a trial of the OX40 agonist ivuxolimab. Receptors originate from an adult with an advanced solid tumor such as melanoma, head and neck, liver or kidney cancer.

This chain connects TRBV7-9 to TRBJ2-7; 12 positions agree with TRBD1. This CDR3 is built from 14 residues. Germline CDR1 SEHNR, CDR2 FQNEAQ (reference sequence). The V and J ends lost 4 bases and 5 bases, in that order; junction bases with no gene match: 3. The CDR3 DNA reads as TGTGCCAGCAGCTGGGACAGGGGGCTCGACGAGCAGTACTTC. It translates to CASSWDRGLDEQYF.

The genes are TRBV7-2 and TRBJ2-2, with D hard to call. V was trimmed by 1 base and J by 6 bases, leaving 9 bases between them. Germline V lookup: CDR1 SGHTA, CDR2 FQGNSA. CDR3 length: 14 residues. CDR3 sequence (DNA): TGTGCCAGCAGCTTAGGGGGTAGCTCCGGGGAGCTGTTTTTT. Protein sequence: CASSLGGSSGELFF.

The V gene is TRBV5-1, the J gene TRBJ2-3, with a tentative D call TRBD2 (6 bases). This CDR3 is built from 17 residues. V shed 0 bases and J shed 1 base, with 15 bases lying between them. Germline assignment: CDR1 SGHRS and CDR2 YFSETQ. Here the CDR3 DNA reads TGCGCCAGCAGCTTGGGTACTTTGACGGGAGGCACAGATACGCAGTATTTT. This gives the protein CASSLGTLTGGTDTQYF.

The chain links TRBV7-2 to TRBJ1-5; D gene uncertain. The CDR3 consists of 15 residues. V was clipped by 5 bases and J by 4 bases, with 15 bases between them. CDR1 SGHTA and CDR2 FQGNSA come from the germline V gene. The CDR3 loop reads CASSPDWFQNQPQHF. CDR3 in DNA: TGTGCCAGCAGCCCCGACTGGTTTCAAAATCAGCCCCAGCATTTT. Combining the CDR3 with reference TRBV7-2 and TRBJ1-5 gives the whole variable domain GAGVSQSPSNKVTEKGKDVELRCDPISGHTALYWYRQSLGQGLEFLIYFQGNSAPDKSGLPSDRFSAERTGGSVSTLTIQRTQQEDSAVYLCASSPDWFQNQPQHFGDGTRLSIL.

As DNA, the CDR3 is TGCAGCGCCCCACAGACAGGGGGAAGCACAGATACGCAGTATTTT. Protein product: CSAPQTGGSTDTQYF. This chain links TRBV29-1 with TRBJ2-3; 9 bases match TRBD1. Germline V gene lookup returns CDR1 SQVTM and CDR2 ANQGSEA. This CDR3 spans 15 amino acids. Trimming took 7 bases from V and 0 from J; bases not matched to a gene: 8.

The V gene is TRBV15, the J gene TRBJ2-3, with D perhaps matching TRBD2 (5 bases). Trimming left V 6 bases short and J 6 bases short, with 13 bases between. Germline CDR1 LNHNV, CDR2 YYDKDF (reference sequence). CDR3 length: 13 residues. This CDR3 is CATSGLSPDTQYF. CDR3 coding DNA: TGTGCCACCAGTGGACTGTCCCCGGATACGCAGTATTTT.

The chain couples TRBV28 to TRBJ1-4; 9 nucleotides match TRBD1. The V gene end was trimmed by 7 bases and the J gene end by 5 bases; junction bases not matched to a gene: 5. CDR1 MDHEN and CDR2 SYDVKM come from the germline V gene. The CDR3 consists of 14 residues. The CDR3 spells CASTRQGVNEKLFF. The CDR3 coding sequence is TGTGCCAGCACTCGACAGGGGGTAAATGAAAAACTGTTTTTT. Supplemented by reference TRBV28 and TRBJ1-4, the full variable domain reads DVKVTQSSRYLVKRTGEKVFLECVQDMDHENMFWYRQDPGLGLRLIYFSYDVKMKEKGDIPEGYSVSREKKERFSLILESASTNQTSMYLCASTRQGVNEKLFFGSGTQLSVL.

This chain uses TRBV15 with TRBJ2-7; TRBD2 matches at 13 bases. The CDR3 contains 16 residues. Germline V gene lookup returns CDR1 LNHNV and CDR2 YYDKDF (reference sequence). The trim removed 1 base at V and 5 bases at J, leaving 5 bases unmatched. This CDR3 is CATSRGWTSGRDEQYF. The DNA for the CDR3 is TGTGCCACCAGCAGAGGGTGGACTAGCGGGAGAGACGAGCAGTACTTC.

J is TRBJ2-1 and V is TRBV5-1; D is perhaps TRBD1 (6 bases). The CDR3 has 15 amino acids. Trimming pared 4 bases from V and 8 bases from J, leaving 19 bases between. Per germline, CDR1 SGHRS and CDR2 YFSETQ. This CDR3 is CASSVRTGFRYEQFF. CDR3 nucleotides: TGCGCCAGCAGCGTGCGTACAGGGTTTCGCTATGAGCAGTTCTTC.

The gene calls are TRBV19 and TRBJ2-4, with D perhaps TRBD1 or TRBD2 (5 bases each). Trimming took off 6 bases at V and 0 bases at J, with 9 bases between the two ends. The CDR3 consists of 14 residues. Germline V lookup: CDR1 LNHDA, CDR2 SQIVND (reference sequence). CDR3 coding DNA: TGTGCCAGTAGGGGGGACCCAGCCAAAAACATTCAGTACTTC. Protein sequence: CASRGDPAKNIQYF.

The chain uses TRBV27 and TRBJ2-1; 11 positions agree with TRBD2. The V gene's germline CDR1 is MNHEY and CDR2 SMNVEV (reference sequence). The CDR3 extends over 17 amino acids. V was clipped by 2 bases and J by 8 bases; unmatched bases: 11. CDR3 DNA sequence: TGTGCCAGCAGTTTAAAGTCGACTAGCGGGACTGTCTATGAGCAGTTCTTC. Encoded protein: CASSLKSTSGTVYEQFF.

The chain couples TRBV18 to TRBJ1-5, with D maybe TRBD1 (5 bases). CDR3 length: 14 residues. From germline, CDR1 is KGHSH and CDR2 LQKENI. Trimming pared 3 bases from V and 5 bases from J, leaving 11 bases between. In DNA, the CDR3 is TGTGCCAGCTCACCCAGGGTTGGGGATCAGCCCCAGCATTTT. The encoded protein is CASSPRVGDQPQHF.

The sample holds a few counts of this clone. The chain couples TRBV6-9 to TRBJ1-5, with D perhaps matching TRBD1 (6 bases). The CDR3 is 15 residues long. Trimming removed 7 bases from V and 4 bases from J, with 17 bases in between. Germline V lookup: CDR1 MNHGY, CDR2 SVAAGI. CDR3 DNA: TGTGCCAGCACCAAGGGGGGGGGAATAAATCAGCCCCAGCATTTT. It encodes CASTKGGGINQPQHF.

CDR3 DNA: TGCGCCAGCAGCTTGGCGGCGAGCTCCTACAATGAGCAGTTCTTC. This sequence encodes CASSLAASSYNEQFF. This chain connects TRBV5-1 to TRBJ2-1; D ambiguous. This CDR3 has 15 amino acids. V was clipped by 0 bases and J by 0 bases, with 7 bases between them. Germline-derived CDR1 and CDR2 are SGHRS and YFSETQ.

This chain uses TRBV28 with TRBJ1-5; no clear D gene. Per germline, CDR1 MDHEN and CDR2 SYDVKM. V was trimmed by 7 bases and J by 7 bases, leaving 11 bases between them. This CDR3 contains 12 residues. The CDR3 protein is CASTLSGQPQHF. The CDR3 nucleotides read TGTGCCAGCACCCTCTCGGGCCAGCCCCAGCATTTT.

The V gene is TRBV18, the J gene TRBJ2-4; TRBD1 might be the D (6 bases). In germline, CDR1 is KGHSH, CDR2 LQKENI. The CDR3 is made up of 13 amino acids. Trimming pared 3 bases from V and 6 bases from J, leaving 9 bases between. This chain's CDR3 is CASSPLQGNIQYF. CDR3 bases: TGTGCCAGCTCACCTCTACAGGGAAACATTCAGTACTTC.